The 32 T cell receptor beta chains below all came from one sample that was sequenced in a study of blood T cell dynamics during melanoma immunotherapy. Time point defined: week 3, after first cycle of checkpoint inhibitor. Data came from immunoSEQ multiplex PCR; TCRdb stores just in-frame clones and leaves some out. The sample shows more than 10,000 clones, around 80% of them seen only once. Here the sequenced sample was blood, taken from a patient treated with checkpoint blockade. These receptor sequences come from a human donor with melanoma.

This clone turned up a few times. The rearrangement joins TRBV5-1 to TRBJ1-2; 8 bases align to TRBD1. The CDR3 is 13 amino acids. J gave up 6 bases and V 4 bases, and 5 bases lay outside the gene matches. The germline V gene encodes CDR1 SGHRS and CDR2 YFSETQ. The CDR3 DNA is TGCGCCAGCAGCAGAGCGGGACAGGATGGCTACACCTTC. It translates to CASSRAGQDGYTF.

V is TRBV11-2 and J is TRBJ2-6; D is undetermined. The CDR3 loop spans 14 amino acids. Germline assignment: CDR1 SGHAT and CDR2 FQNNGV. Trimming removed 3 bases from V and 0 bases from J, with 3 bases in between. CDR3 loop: CASSFSSGANVLTF. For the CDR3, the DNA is TGTGCCAGCAGCTTTTCCTCTGGGGCCAACGTCCTGACTTTC.

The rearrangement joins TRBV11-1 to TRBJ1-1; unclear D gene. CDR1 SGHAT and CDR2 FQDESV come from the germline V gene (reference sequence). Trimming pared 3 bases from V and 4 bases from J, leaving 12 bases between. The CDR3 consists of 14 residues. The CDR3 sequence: CASSFQERVTEAFF. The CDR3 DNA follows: TGTGCCAGCAGCTTCCAGGAGCGGGTCACTGAAGCTTTCTTT.

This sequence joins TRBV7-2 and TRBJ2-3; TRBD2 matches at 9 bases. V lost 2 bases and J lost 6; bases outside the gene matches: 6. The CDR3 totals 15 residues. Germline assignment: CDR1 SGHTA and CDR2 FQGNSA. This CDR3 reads CASSLNAGGPDTQYF. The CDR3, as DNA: TGTGCCAGCAGCTTAAACGCGGGAGGGCCCGATACGCAGTATTTT.

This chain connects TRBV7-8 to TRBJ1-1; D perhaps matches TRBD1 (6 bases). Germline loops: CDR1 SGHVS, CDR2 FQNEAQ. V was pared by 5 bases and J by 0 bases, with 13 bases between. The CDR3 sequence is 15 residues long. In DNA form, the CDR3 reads TGTGCCAGCAGCCCGGGGGGGCAGATGAACACTGAAGCTTTCTTT. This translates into CASSPGGQMNTEAFF.

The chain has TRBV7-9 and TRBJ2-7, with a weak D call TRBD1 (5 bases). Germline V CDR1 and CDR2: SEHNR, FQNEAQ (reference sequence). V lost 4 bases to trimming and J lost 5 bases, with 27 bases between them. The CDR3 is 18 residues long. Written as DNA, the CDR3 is TGTGCCAGCAGCTCAATATCCCTGCGGACACAGGCCCTCCACGAGCAGTACTTC. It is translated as CASSSISLRTQALHEQYF. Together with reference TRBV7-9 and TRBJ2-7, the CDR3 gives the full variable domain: DTGVSQNPRHKITKRGQNVTFRCDPISEHNRLYWYRQTLGQGPEFLTYFQNEAQLEKSRLLSDRFSAERPKGSFSTLEIQRTEQGDSAMYLCASSSISLRTQALHEQYFGPGTRLTVT.

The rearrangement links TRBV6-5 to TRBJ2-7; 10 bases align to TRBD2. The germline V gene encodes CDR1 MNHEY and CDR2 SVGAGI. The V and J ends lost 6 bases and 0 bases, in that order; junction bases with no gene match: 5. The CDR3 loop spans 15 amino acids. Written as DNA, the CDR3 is TGTGCCAGCAGGACAGGGACTAGCGTCTCCTACGAGCAGTACTTC. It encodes CASRTGTSVSYEQYF.

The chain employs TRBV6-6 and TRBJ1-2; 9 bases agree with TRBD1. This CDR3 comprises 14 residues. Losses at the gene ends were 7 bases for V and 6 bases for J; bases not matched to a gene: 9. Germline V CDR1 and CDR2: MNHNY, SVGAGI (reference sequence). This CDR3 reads CASTTPGQGNGYTF. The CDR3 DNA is TGTGCCAGCACTACTCCGGGACAGGGAAATGGCTACACCTTC.

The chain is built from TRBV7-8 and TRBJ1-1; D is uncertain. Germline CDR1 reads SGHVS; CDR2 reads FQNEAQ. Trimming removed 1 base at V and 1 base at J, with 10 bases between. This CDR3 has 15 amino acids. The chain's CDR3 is CASSLGLPRNTEAFF. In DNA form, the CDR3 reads TGTGCCAGCAGCTTAGGACTCCCAAGGAACACTGAAGCTTTCTTT.

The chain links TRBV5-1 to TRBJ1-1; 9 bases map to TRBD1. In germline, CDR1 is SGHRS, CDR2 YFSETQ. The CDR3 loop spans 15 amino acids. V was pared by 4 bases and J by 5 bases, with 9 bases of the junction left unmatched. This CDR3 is CASSLSQGARTEAFF. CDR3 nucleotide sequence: TGCGCCAGCAGCCTATCACAGGGGGCGAGGACTGAAGCTTTCTTT.

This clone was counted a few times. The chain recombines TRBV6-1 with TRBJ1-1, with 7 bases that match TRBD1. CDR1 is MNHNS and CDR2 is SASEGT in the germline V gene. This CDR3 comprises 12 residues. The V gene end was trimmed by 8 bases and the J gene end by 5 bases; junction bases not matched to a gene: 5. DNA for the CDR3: TGTGCCAGCTGGACAGGCGGAACTGAAGCTTTCTTT. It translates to CASWTGGTEAFF.

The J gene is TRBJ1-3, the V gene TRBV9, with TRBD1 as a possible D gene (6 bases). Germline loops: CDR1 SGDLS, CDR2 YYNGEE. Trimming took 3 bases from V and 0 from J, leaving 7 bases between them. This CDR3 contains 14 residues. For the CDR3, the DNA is TGTGCCAGCAGCGCGGACAGCTCTGGAAACACCATATATTTT. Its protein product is CASSADSSGNTIYF.

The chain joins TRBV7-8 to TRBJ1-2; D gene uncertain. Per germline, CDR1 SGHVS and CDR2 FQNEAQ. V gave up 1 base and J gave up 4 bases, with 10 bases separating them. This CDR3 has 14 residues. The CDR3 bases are TGTGCCAGCAGCTTAGAACCGGACCTCTATGGCTACACCTTC. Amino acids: CASSLEPDLYGYTF.

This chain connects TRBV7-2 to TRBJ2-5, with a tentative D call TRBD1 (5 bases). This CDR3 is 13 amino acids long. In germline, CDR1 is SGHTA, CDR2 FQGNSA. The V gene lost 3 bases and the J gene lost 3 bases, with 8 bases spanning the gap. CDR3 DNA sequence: TGTGCCAGCAGCTTTTCCAGGGAAGAGACCCAGTACTTC. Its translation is CASSFSREETQYF.

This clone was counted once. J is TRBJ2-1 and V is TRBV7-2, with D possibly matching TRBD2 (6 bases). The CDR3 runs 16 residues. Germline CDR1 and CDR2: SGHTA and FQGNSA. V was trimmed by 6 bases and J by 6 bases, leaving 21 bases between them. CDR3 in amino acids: CASRPPGLSLGNEQFF. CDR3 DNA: TGTGCCAGCAGACCTCCGGGACTCTCCTTGGGCAATGAGCAGTTCTTC.

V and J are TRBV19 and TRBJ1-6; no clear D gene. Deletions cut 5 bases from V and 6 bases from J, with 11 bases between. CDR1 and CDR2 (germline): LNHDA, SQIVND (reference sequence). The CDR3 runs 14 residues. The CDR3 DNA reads TGTGCCAGTAGTCGAAGCGACCTTAATTCACCCCTCCACTTT. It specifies CASSRSDLNSPLHF.

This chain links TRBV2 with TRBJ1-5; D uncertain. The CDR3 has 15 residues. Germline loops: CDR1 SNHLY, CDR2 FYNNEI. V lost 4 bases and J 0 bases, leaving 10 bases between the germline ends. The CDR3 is CASSGTPNSNQPQHF. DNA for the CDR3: TGTGCCAGCAGTGGGACCCCCAATAGCAATCAGCCCCAGCATTTT.

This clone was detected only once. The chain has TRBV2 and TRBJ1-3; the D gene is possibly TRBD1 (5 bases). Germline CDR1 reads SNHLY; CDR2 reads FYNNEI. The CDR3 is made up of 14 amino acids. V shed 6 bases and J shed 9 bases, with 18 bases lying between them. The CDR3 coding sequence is TGTGCCAGCAGAACCGGGACTGCCGGCGGCACCATATATTTT. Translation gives CASRTGTAGGTIYF. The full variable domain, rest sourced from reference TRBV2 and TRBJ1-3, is EPEVTQTPSHQVTQMGQEVILRCVPISNHLYFYWYRQILGQKVEFLVSFYNNEISEKSEIFDDQFSVERPDGSNFTLKIRSTKLEDSAMYFCASRTGTAGGTIYFGEGSWLTVV.

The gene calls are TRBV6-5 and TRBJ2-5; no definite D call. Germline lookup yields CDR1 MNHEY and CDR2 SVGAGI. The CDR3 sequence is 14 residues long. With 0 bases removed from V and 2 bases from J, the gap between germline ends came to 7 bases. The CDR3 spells CASSYSSRQETQYF. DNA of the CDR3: TGTGCCAGCAGTTACTCGAGTAGACAAGAGACCCAGTACTTC.

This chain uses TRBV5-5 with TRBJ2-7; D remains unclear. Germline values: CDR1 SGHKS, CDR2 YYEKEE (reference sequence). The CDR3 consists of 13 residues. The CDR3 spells CASSQDRGYEQYV. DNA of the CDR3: TGCGCCAGCAGCCAAGACCGAGGTTACGAGCAGTACGTC.

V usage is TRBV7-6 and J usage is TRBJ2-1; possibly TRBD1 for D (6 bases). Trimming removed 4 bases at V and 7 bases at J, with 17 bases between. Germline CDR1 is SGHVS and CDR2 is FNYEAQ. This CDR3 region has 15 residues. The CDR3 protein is CASSSGVGVTNEQFF. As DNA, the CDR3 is TGTGCCAGCAGCTCAGGGGTGGGAGTAACGAATGAGCAGTTCTTC.

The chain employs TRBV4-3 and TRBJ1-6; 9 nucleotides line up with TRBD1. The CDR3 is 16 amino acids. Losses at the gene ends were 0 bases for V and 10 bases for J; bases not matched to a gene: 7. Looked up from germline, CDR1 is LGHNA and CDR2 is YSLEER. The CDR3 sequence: CASSQDYGTGYSPLHF. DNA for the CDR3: TGCGCCAGCAGCCAAGACTACGGGACAGGGTACTCACCCCTCCACTTT.

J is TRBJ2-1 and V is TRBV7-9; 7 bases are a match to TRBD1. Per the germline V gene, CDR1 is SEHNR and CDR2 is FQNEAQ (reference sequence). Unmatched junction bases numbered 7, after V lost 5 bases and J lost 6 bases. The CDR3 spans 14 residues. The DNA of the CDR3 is TGTGCCAGCAGCCCCGGGACAGTCGGCAATGAGCAGTTCTTC. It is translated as CASSPGTVGNEQFF.

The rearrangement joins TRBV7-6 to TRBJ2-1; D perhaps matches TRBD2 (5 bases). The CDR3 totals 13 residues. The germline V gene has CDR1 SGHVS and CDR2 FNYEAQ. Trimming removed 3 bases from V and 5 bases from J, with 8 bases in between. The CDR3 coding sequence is TGTGCCAGCAGCTTCGGACTCAACAATGAGCAGTTCTTC. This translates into CASSFGLNNEQFF.

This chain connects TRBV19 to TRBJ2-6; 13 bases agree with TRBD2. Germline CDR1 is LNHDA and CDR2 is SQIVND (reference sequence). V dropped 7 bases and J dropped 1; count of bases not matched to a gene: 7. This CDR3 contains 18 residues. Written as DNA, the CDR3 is TGTGCCAGTACCAAAGGACTAGCGGGGGTTTCTGGGGCCAACGTCCTGACTTTC. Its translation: CASTKGLAGVSGANVLTF.

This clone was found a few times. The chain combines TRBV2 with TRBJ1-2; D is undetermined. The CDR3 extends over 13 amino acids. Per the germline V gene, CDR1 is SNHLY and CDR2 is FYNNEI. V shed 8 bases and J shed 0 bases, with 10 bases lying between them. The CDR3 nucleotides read TGTGCCAGCGGGCTCGGCGCTAACTATGGCTACACCTTC. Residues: CASGLGANYGYTF.

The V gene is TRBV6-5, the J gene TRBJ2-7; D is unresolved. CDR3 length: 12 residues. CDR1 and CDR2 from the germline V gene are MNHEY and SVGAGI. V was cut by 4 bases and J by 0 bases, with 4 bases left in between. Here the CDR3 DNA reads TGTGCCAGCAGTTCCACCTCCTACGAGCAGTACTTC. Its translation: CASSSTSYEQYF.

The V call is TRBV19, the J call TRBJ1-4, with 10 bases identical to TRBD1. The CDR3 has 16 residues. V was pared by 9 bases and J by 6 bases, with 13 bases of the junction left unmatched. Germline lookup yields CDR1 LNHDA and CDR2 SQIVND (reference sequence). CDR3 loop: CASRDRGGGVDEKLFF. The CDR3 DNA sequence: TGTGCCAGCCGGGACAGGGGAGGAGGAGTGGATGAAAAACTGTTTTTT.

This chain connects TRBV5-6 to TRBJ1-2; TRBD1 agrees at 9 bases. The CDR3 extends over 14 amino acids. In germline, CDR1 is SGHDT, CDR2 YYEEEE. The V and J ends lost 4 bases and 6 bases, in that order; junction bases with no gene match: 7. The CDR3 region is CASSGGTGIDGYTF. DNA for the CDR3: TGTGCCAGCAGCGGGGGGACAGGGATCGATGGCTACACCTTC. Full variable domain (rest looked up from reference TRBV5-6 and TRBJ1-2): DAGVTQSPTHLIKTRGQQVTLRCSPKSGHDTVSWYQQALGQGPQFIFQYYEEEERQRGNFPDRFSGHQFPNYSSELNVNALLLGDSALYLCASSGGTGIDGYTFGSGTRLTVV.

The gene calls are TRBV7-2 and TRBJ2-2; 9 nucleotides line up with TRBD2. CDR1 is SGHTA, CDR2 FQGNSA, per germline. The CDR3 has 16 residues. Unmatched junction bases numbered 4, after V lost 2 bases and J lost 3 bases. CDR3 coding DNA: TGTGCCAGCAGCTTAAGGCGGGGGGGATACACCGGGGAGCTGTTTTTT. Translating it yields CASSLRRGGYTGELFF.

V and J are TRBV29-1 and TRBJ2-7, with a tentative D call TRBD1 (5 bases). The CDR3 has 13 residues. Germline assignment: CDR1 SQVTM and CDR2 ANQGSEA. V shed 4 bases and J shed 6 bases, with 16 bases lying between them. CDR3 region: CSVVVAGLGEQYV. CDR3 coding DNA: TGCAGCGTTGTGGTAGCAGGGCTGGGCGAGCAGTACGTC.

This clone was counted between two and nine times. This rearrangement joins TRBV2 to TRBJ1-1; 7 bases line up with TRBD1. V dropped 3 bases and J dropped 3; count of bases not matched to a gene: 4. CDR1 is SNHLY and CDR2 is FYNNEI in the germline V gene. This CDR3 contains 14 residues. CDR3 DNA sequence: TGTGCCAGCAGTGAGTACAGGGGATACACTGAAGCTTTCTTT. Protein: CASSEYRGYTEAFF.